This T cell receptor beta chain derives from a study of T cell responses to AZD1222 COVID-19 vaccine. Background on the study: Second-dose schedules of about 4 or about 12 weeks were combined. Study-level findings and limits: Receipt of two AZD1222 doses was followed by a rise in Spike-specific TCR breadth and depth. Clonal diversity may have been underestimated in mostly white British donors. Repertoire sampling was restricted to post-peak T cell response timepoints.

Details on this clone: As yet, its antigen is unknown.

Sequencing used immunoSEQ multiplex PCR; TCRdb keeps in-frame clones, though not all of them. The data show some 150,000 clones, 93% seen once. Per germline, CDR1 LGHNA and CDR2 YNFKEQ. The CDR3 is 17 residues long. After removal of 0 bases from V and 6 bases from J, the junction contained 8 bases not matched to a gene. The source was peripheral blood, collected on day 0 of AZD1222 vaccination. The chain joins TRBV4-2 to TRBJ1-2; TRBD1 aligns across 12 bases. This TCR derives from an adult in good health. In nucleotides, the CDR3 is TGTGCCAGCAGCCAAGATGGGGACAGGGGGCGCGTAAATGGCTACACCTTC. This gives the protein CASSQDGDRGRVNGYTF.